This passage covers 30 T cell receptor beta chains from one sample sequenced in a study of cytomegalovirus exposure and HLA in healthy donors. Researchers ran the PCR with 60 Vbeta and 13 Jbeta primers. Assay used: immunoSEQ multiplex PCR; TCRdb lists only in-frame clones, some missing. The repertoire holds 55,000 to 65,000 clones, 80% seen once, with roughly 5.6% in the top ten. The sequencing sample was made of PBMCs. The receptors were sampled from a male donor in good health and CMV-seronegative.

This clone was counted once. The CDR3 spells CASGFGPQDYEQYF. The DNA for the CDR3 is TGCGCCAGCGGTTTTGGGCCACAGGACTACGAGCAGTACTTC. The chain employs TRBV5-1 and TRBJ2-5, with D tentatively TRBD1 (5 bases). The DNA end favors TRBJ2-7, so the J call may be wrong. The CDR3 runs to 14 residues. CDR1 and CDR2 from the germline V gene are SGHRS and YFSETQ.

The chain links TRBV7-2 to TRBJ2-3; 7 positions match TRBD2. The CDR3 extends over 15 amino acids. V shed 5 bases, J shed 5 bases, and the junction held 10 bases outside the gene matches. Germline V gene sequence: CDR1 SGHTA, CDR2 FQGNSA. For the CDR3, the DNA is TGTGCCAGCAGCATGACTAGCCTAGTTAGAGATACGCAGTATTTT. Its translation: CASSMTSLVRDTQYF.

The chain joins TRBV6-5 to TRBJ2-3; D might be TRBD1 (6 bases). Between the trimmed V and J ends, which lost 8 bases and 1 base, there was a span of 10 bases. The CDR3 sequence is 13 residues long. CDR1 and CDR2 from the germline V gene are MNHEY and SVGAGI. Here the CDR3 DNA reads TGTGCCAGCCAACAGGGAGGCACAGATACGCAGTATTTT. Translation gives CASQQGGTDTQYF.

V and J are TRBV4-3 and TRBJ2-1; TRBD2 matches at 7 bases. V lost 4 bases, J lost 4 bases, and 4 bases stayed unmatched. The CDR3 sequence is 14 residues long. Germline V gene lookup returns CDR1 LGHNA and CDR2 YSLEER. This CDR3 is CASSRGGEYNEQFF. The CDR3, as DNA: TGCGCCAGCAGCCGGGGGGGGGAGTACAATGAGCAGTTCTTC.

The chain combines TRBV11-2 with TRBJ1-6; D not resolved. The CDR3 is 15 amino acids. Germline loops: CDR1 SGHAT, CDR2 FQNNGV. Trimming left V 4 bases short and J 6 bases short, with 13 bases between. The CDR3 nucleotides read TGTGCCAGCAGCTCCTGGAGCGCTGCTAATTCACCCCTCCACTTT. It codes for CASSSWSAANSPLHF.

This clone was counted only a few times. The chain uses TRBV29-1 and TRBJ2-3, with 8 bases identical to TRBD2. The V segment lost 6 bases and the J segment 2 bases; nucleotides outside the gene matches: 10. The CDR3 sequence is 15 residues long. In germline, CDR1 is SQVTM, CDR2 ANQGSEA. CDR3 residues: CSVGSGGGATDTQYF. The CDR3 DNA reads as TGCAGCGTGGGGTCGGGAGGGGGGGCCACAGATACGCAGTATTTT.

This chain uses TRBV6-5 with TRBJ2-3; TRBD2 matches at 15 bases. CDR3 length equals 15 residues. V was pared by 9 bases and J by 1 base, with 2 bases of the junction left unmatched. Germline CDR1 MNHEY, CDR2 SVGAGI. As DNA, the CDR3 is TGTGCCAGTGGGACTAGCGGGGGGCGCACAGATACGCAGTATTTT. Translating gives CASGTSGGRTDTQYF.

The chain links TRBV19 to TRBJ1-2; weak D call: TRBD1 (6 bases). Trimming removed 5 bases from V and 4 bases from J, with 17 bases in between. From germline, CDR1 is LNHDA and CDR2 SQIVND (reference sequence). This CDR3 has 15 amino acids. The CDR3 is CASSGDRPLRYGYTF. The CDR3 region has the DNA TGTGCCAGTAGTGGCGACAGGCCTCTGCGCTATGGCTACACCTTC. The variable domain in full, completed from reference TRBV19 and TRBJ1-2, reads DGGITQSPKYLFRKEGQNVTLSCEQNLNHDAMYWYRQDPGQGLRLIYYSQIVNDFQKGDIAEGYSVSREKKESFPLTVTSAQKNPTAFYLCASSGDRPLRYGYTFGSGTRLTVV.

This clone was seen a single time. V is TRBV9 and J is TRBJ1-5; 11 positions agree with TRBD1. This CDR3 contains 14 residues. The germline CDR1 and CDR2 sequences are SGDLS and YYNGEE. Unmatched junction bases numbered 4, after V lost 4 bases and J lost 7 bases. Here the CDR3 reads CASSPGTGGQPQHF. The DNA of the CDR3 is TGTGCCAGCAGCCCAGGGACAGGGGGGCAGCCCCAGCATTTT.

This rearrangement joins TRBV27 to TRBJ1-2; a possible D gene is TRBD1 (6 bases). Germline CDR1 MNHEY, CDR2 SMNVEV (reference sequence). The CDR3 has 19 amino acids. The V gene lost 6 bases and the J gene lost 2 bases, with 28 bases spanning the gap. The CDR3 DNA is TGTGCCAGCAGCCTCCTCCAAAATATGGGCGGGGGCGTCAACTATGGCTACACCTTC. The encoded protein is CASSLLQNMGGGVNYGYTF.

This chain connects TRBV9 to TRBJ2-2; tentatively, D is TRBD1 (6 bases). This CDR3 has 14 amino acids. Trimming cost V 1 base and J 3 bases, with 7 bases left between them. CDR1 and CDR2 from the germline V gene are SGDLS and YYNGEE. CDR3 amino acids: CASSVQGHTGELFF. The CDR3 coding sequence is TGTGCCAGCAGCGTACAGGGGCACACCGGGGAGCTGTTTTTT.

This rearrangement joins TRBV7-2 to TRBJ2-1; 9 bases agree with TRBD2. The ends lost 7 bases at V and 8 bases at J; junction bases unmatched: 9. CDR1 is SGHTA, CDR2 FQGNSA, per germline. The CDR3 extends over 14 amino acids. CDR3 region: CASNFAGGPYEQFF. The CDR3, as DNA: TGTGCCAGCAACTTCGCGGGGGGGCCGTATGAGCAGTTCTTC.

V and J are TRBV30 and TRBJ2-3, with 15 bases identical to TRBD2. The CDR3 spans 18 residues. The V and J ends lost 0 bases and 2 bases, in that order; junction bases with no gene match: 6. Per germline, CDR1 GTSNPN and CDR2 SVGIG (reference sequence). DNA of the CDR3: TGTGCCTGGAGTGTCGGGACTAGCGGGGGGCCCATCACAGATACGCAGTATTTT. Translating it yields CAWSVGTSGGPITDTQYF.

This chain connects TRBV29-1 to TRBJ2-5, with 7 bases fitting TRBD1. The CDR3 runs 14 residues. The germline V gene has CDR1 SQVTM and CDR2 ANQGSEA. Unmatched junction bases numbered 7, after V lost 1 base and J lost 5 bases. The CDR3 DNA sequence: TGCAGCGTTGAAGGACAGGGAAGGATCGAGACCCAGTACTTC. It is translated as CSVEGQGRIETQYF.

In this sample, this clone turned up once. The V and J genes are TRBV13 and TRBJ1-6; D uncertain. The CDR3 loop spans 17 amino acids. Germline V gene data show CDR1 as PRHDT and CDR2 as FYEKMQ (reference sequence). With 0 bases removed from V and 1 base from J, the gap between germline ends came to 10 bases. The CDR3 DNA sequence: TGTGCCAGCAGCTTAGGGGGTATCGGGTCCTATAATTCACCCCTCCACTTT. As protein: CASSLGGIGSYNSPLHF. The full variable domain, rest sourced from reference TRBV13 and TRBJ1-6, is AAGVIQSPRHLIKEKRETATLKCYPIPRHDTVYWYQQGPGQDPQFLISFYEKMQSDKGSIPDRFSAQQFSDYHSELNMSSLELGDSALYFCASSLGGIGSYNSPLHFGNGTRLTVT.

The chain links TRBV5-8 to TRBJ1-2; 7 nucleotides match TRBD1. The germline V gene has CDR1 SGHTS and CDR2 YDEGEE. Unmatched junction bases numbered 1, after V lost 0 bases and J lost 5 bases. The CDR3 has 13 residues. CDR3 DNA: TGTGCCAGCAGCTTGGACAGGGGATATGGCTACACCTTC. Translation gives CASSLDRGYGYTF.

This rearrangement joins TRBV5-4 to TRBJ2-1; weak D call: TRBD1 (5 bases). V lost 2 bases, J lost 6 bases, and 9 bases lay in between. Germline CDR1 and CDR2: SGHNT and YYREEE (reference sequence). CDR3 size: 13 residues. The CDR3 loop is CASSFSGANEQFF. The CDR3 DNA sequence: TGTGCCAGCAGCTTTTCTGGGGCCAATGAGCAGTTCTTC.

Comment on this clone: This may stem from a read error, because a much larger clone lies one nucleotide away. The V call is TRBV30, the J call TRBJ1-1; 8 positions match TRBD1. The CDR3 consists of 15 residues. Germline V lookup: CDR1 GTSNPN, CDR2 SVGIG (reference sequence). DNA of the CDR3: TGTGCCTGGAGTGTACCCGACAGGGGCTCTAGCACGGCTCTCTTT. Translating it yields CAWSVPDRGSSTALF.

This clone was seen more than once but under ten times. The rearrangement links TRBV19 to TRBJ2-1; 8 nucleotides line up with TRBD2. The CDR3 loop spans 16 amino acids. In germline, CDR1 is LNHDA, CDR2 SQIVND (reference sequence). The V gene end was trimmed by 1 base and the J gene end by 2 bases; junction bases not matched to a gene: 4. The CDR3 region is CASSIGAGGAYNEQFF. For the CDR3, the DNA is TGTGCCAGTAGTATAGGTGCGGGGGGAGCCTACAATGAGCAGTTCTTC.

This chain joins TRBV4-3 and TRBJ1-6, with D possibly matching TRBD1 (6 bases). This CDR3 comprises 16 residues. Germline V gene data show CDR1 as LGHNA and CDR2 as YSLEER. The V end was cut by 0 bases, the J end by 6 bases, with 12 bases between. The CDR3 DNA follows: TGCGCCAGCAGCCAAGATTGGGACATAAGTAATTCACCCCTCCACTTT. Its translation is CASSQDWDISNSPLHF.

The chain links TRBV7-3 to TRBJ2-1; D is undetermined. The V and J ends lost 4 bases and 5 bases respectively, with 9 bases between them. CDR1 SGHTA and CDR2 FQGTGA come from the germline V gene. This CDR3 comprises 13 residues. CDR3 residues: CASSSSLNNEQFF. CDR3 bases: TGTGCCAGCAGCTCCTCGCTAAACAATGAGCAGTTCTTC.

The chain employs TRBV5-6 and TRBJ2-5, with D possibly being TRBD2 (6 bases). Germline V CDR1 and CDR2: SGHDT, YYEEEE. The V and J ends lost 3 bases and 6 bases respectively, with 18 bases between them. The CDR3 spans 15 residues. The CDR3 bases are TGTGCCAGCAGCTGGGGTGGAGGGGATTTGCAGACCCAGTACTTC. This codes for CASSWGGGDLQTQYF.

This clone occurred a few times. The V and J genes are TRBV4-1 and TRBJ2-7; D perhaps matches TRBD2 (5 bases). The germline CDR1 and CDR2 sequences are MGHRA and YSYEKL. CDR3 size: 13 residues. V lost 1 base and J lost 4, with 8 bases in between. For the CDR3, the DNA is TGCGCCAGCAGCCAAGGCGCGGGTTACGAGCAGTACTTC. This gives the protein CASSQGAGYEQYF.

J is TRBJ1-2 and V is TRBV7-9; TRBD1 agrees at 10 bases. Germline V gene data show CDR1 as SEHNR and CDR2 as FQNEAQ (reference sequence). J gave up 0 bases and V 5 bases, and 12 bases lay outside the gene matches. The CDR3 has 18 amino acids. The CDR3 spells CASSAPGQGTITNYGYTF. The CDR3, as DNA: TGTGCCAGCAGCGCACCGGGACAGGGGACGATCACTAACTATGGCTACACCTTC.

This chain links TRBV9 with TRBJ2-7; no definite D call. The CDR3 extends over 13 amino acids. V dropped 0 bases and J dropped 4 bases, with 8 bases sitting between them. CDR1 and CDR2 (germline): SGDLS, YYNGEE. The CDR3 sequence is CASSVDSLYEQYF. CDR3 bases: TGTGCCAGCAGCGTAGACTCTCTATACGAGCAGTACTTC. Full variable domain (outside the CDR3, taken from reference TRBV9 and TRBJ2-7): DSGVTQTPKHLITATGQRVTLRCSPRSGDLSVYWYQQSLDQGLQFLIQYYNGEERAKGNILERFSAQQFPDLHSELNLSSLELGDSALYFCASSVDSLYEQYFGPGTRLTVT.

The J gene is TRBJ1-1, the V gene TRBV7-9; D ambiguous. The CDR3 runs 10 residues. V lost 4 bases, J lost 8 bases, and 5 bases lay in between. Germline V lookup: CDR1 SEHNR, CDR2 FQNEAQ (reference sequence). This CDR3 is CASSSLEAFF. As DNA, the CDR3 is TGTGCCAGCAGCTCCTTGGAAGCTTTCTTT.

The chain combines TRBV4-1 with TRBJ1-3; 9 bases align to TRBD1. Trimming removed 7 bases from V and 3 bases from J; junction bases left unmatched: 13. The germline V gene encodes CDR1 MGHRA and CDR2 YSYEKL. The CDR3 extends over 17 amino acids. The CDR3 bases are TGCGCCAGCACCTGGGGGGCGGGACAGGGTGGTGGAAACACCATATATTTT. It translates to CASTWGAGQGGGNTIYF.

The V gene is TRBV7-2, the J gene TRBJ1-1, with 10 positions matching TRBD1. V shed 5 bases, J shed 5 bases, and the junction held 5 bases outside the gene matches. Germline V gene sequence: CDR1 SGHTA, CDR2 FQGNSA. The CDR3 is made up of 14 amino acids. In DNA, the CDR3 is TGTGCCAGCAGCCCGGGACAGGGGTGGACTGAAGCTTTCTTT. It codes for CASSPGQGWTEAFF.

This chain links TRBV6-5 with TRBJ1-2; tentatively, D is TRBD1 (6 bases). Germline CDR1 and CDR2: MNHEY and SVGAGI. This CDR3 has 13 amino acids. Between the trimmed V and J ends, which lost 2 bases and 6 bases, there was a span of 10 bases. For the CDR3, the DNA is TGTGCCAGCAGTTACAGGGGGATGAATGGCTACACCTTC. Protein product: CASSYRGMNGYTF.

The chain couples TRBV5-3 to TRBJ1-1; tentatively, D is TRBD1 (5 bases). TRBV5-3 has ORF status, its function being uncertain. The CDR3 is made up of 15 amino acids. The germline V and J ends were trimmed by 4 bases and 1 base, with 14 bases remaining between them. CDR3 nucleotides: TGTGCCAGAAGCCACGATCGACAGAAGAACACTGAAGCTTTCTTT. The encoded protein is CARSHDRQKNTEAFF.